Shown below are 31 T cell receptor beta chains from a single sample sequenced in a study of shared clonotypes between healthy human individuals. As defined, naive CD8 cells were CD45RO-negative and positively selected for CCR7, with terminally differentiated effector memory CD45RA+ cells excluded. Here immunoSEQ multiplex PCR was the method, and the copy in TCRdb shows in-frame clones only, minus some. The data contain around 2.1 million clones, under 95% of them singletons. The specimen was naive CD8+ T cells from PBMCs. These receptors all come from a man between 18 and 35 years old in good health. Some clones in this sample may be carry-over from other donors' samples.

This chain joins TRBV6-9 and TRBJ1-5; 7 bases are shared with TRBD1. The CDR3 runs to 20 residues. V shed 6 bases, J shed 0 bases, and the junction held 20 bases outside the gene matches. Germline V gene sequence: CDR1 MNHGY, CDR2 SVAAGI. DNA for the CDR3: TGTGCCAGCAGGCACGAACTAGACAGGGTAGGTGGCTATAGCAATCAGCCCCAGCATTTT. Amino acid sequence: CASRHELDRVGGYSNQPQHF.

This clone appeared a few times. The chain employs TRBV7-9 and TRBJ2-7; TRBD1 matches at 7 bases. The ends lost 5 bases at V and 4 bases at J; junction bases unmatched: 8. CDR3 length equals 14 residues. Germline CDR1 SEHNR, CDR2 FQNEAQ (reference sequence). The DNA of the CDR3 is TGTGCCAGCAGCGCCCGGGACAGCGGATACGAGCAGTACTTC. It codes for CASSARDSGYEQYF.

The table lists this clone with a few counts. CDR3 sequence reads: CASSTRTRGAYEQYF. CDR3 DNA: TGTGCCAGCAGCACTAGGACAAGAGGAGCTTACGAGCAGTACTTC. This chain links TRBV5-4 with TRBJ2-7; D possibly uses TRBD1 or TRBD2 (5 bases each). V gave up 4 bases and J gave up 4 bases, with 18 bases separating them. Germline V lookup: CDR1 SGHNT, CDR2 YYREEE (reference sequence). The CDR3 totals 15 residues. Full variable domain (outside the CDR3, taken from reference TRBV5-4 and TRBJ2-7): ETGVTQSPTHLIKTRGQQVTLRCSSQSGHNTVSWYQQALGQGPQFIFQYYREEENGRGNFPPRFSGLQFPNYSSELNVNALELDDSALYLCASSTRTRGAYEQYFGPGTRLTVT.

The chain has TRBV11-2 and TRBJ2-5; D possibly corresponds to TRBD2 (6 bases). The CDR3 is made up of 13 amino acids. Germline loops: CDR1 SGHAT, CDR2 FQNNGV. Trimming removed 1 base at V and 9 bases at J, with 12 bases between. Here the CDR3 reads CASSLGVGGSQYF. DNA for the CDR3: TGTGCCAGCAGCTTAGGGGTGGGGGGTTCCCAGTACTTC.

This clone has a single count. The chain couples TRBV29-1 to TRBJ2-7; tentatively, D is TRBD1 (5 bases). The CDR3 has 13 amino acids. The V end lost 7 bases, the J end lost 0 bases, and 13 bases lay between the germline ends. Germline CDR1 reads SQVTM; CDR2 reads ANQGSEA. The CDR3 DNA follows: TGCAGCGCCAACAGGATAGACTCCTACGAGCAGTACTTC. Protein sequence: CSANRIDSYEQYF.

This chain joins TRBV14 and TRBJ2-7, with 12 positions matching TRBD2. This CDR3 is 17 amino acids long. The germline CDR1 and CDR2 sequences are SGHDN and FVKESK. With 4 bases clipped from V and 9 bases from J, the junction kept 16 bases outside the gene matches. As DNA, the CDR3 is TGTGCCAGCAGCCCAAGGCCCCTAGCGGGAGGGCTTCTAGGGCAGTACTTC. Translating it yields CASSPRPLAGGLLGQYF.

About this clone: Other DNA sequences in this sample translate to the same CDR3. This sequence joins TRBV7-3 and TRBJ2-1; TRBD2 matches at 11 bases. The CDR3 extends over 16 amino acids. Germline V gene sequence: CDR1 SGHTA, CDR2 FQGTGA. With V trimmed by 2 bases and J by 5 bases, 5 bases remained unmatched. This CDR3 reads CASSLSGTSGNNEQFF. The CDR3 nucleotides are TGTGCCAGCAGCTTATCCGGGACTAGCGGCAACAATGAGCAGTTCTTC.

With respect to this clone: At one boundary the junction diverges from the germline segment, which might be a read error. Other DNA variants within this sample encode the same CDR3. This chain links TRBV4-1 with TRBJ1-1; D call uncertain. CDR1 is MGHRA, CDR2 YSYEKL, per germline. This CDR3 has 15 residues. CDR3 protein: CASSQDRRGNTEAFF. The CDR3 bases are TGTGCCAGCAGCCAAGATCGTCGGGGGAACACTGAAGCTTTCTTT.

The chain recombines TRBV11-3 with TRBJ2-7; TRBD1 aligns across 7 bases. Germline V gene sequence: CDR1 SGHNT, CDR2 YENEEA. The length of the CDR3 is 15 residues. The J segment lost 3 bases and the V segment lost 1 base, leaving 6 bases of the junction unmatched. The DNA for the CDR3 is TGTGCCAGCAGCTTAGTATTACAGGGGCACTACGAGCAGTACTTC. Its protein product is CASSLVLQGHYEQYF.

The V call is TRBV29-1, the J call TRBJ2-1; 8 nucleotides agree with TRBD1. The germline V gene has CDR1 SQVTM and CDR2 ANQGSEA. The trim removed 2 bases at V and 5 bases at J, leaving 8 bases unmatched. The CDR3 spans 15 residues. The CDR3 reads CSVEPPGQANNEQFF. CDR3 nucleotides: TGCAGCGTTGAACCCCCGGGACAGGCAAACAATGAGCAGTTCTTC.

The chain combines TRBV19 with TRBJ2-1; 7 bases are shared with TRBD2. This CDR3 spans 15 amino acids. Germline CDR1 and CDR2: LNHDA and SQIVND (reference sequence). J gave up 2 bases and V 5 bases, and 6 bases lay outside the gene matches. CDR3 nucleotides: TGTGCCAGTAGTCCTGGACTAGGGGCCTACAATGAGCAGTTCTTC. Protein: CASSPGLGAYNEQFF.

The V gene is TRBV23-1, the J gene TRBJ2-3, with D possibly TRBD2 on 5 matching bases. TRBV23-1 is identified as an open reading frame with a role that is uncertain. The CDR3 spans 16 residues. Trimming left V 0 bases short and J 5 bases short, with 15 bases between. The DNA for the CDR3 is TGCGCCAGCAGTCAATCTCCCCACCCCGGGAAAGATACGCAGTATTTT. Protein: CASSQSPHPGKDTQYF.

This rearrangement joins TRBV28 to TRBJ1-1; D may be TRBD1 (6 bases). V was pared by 6 bases and J by 4 bases, with 15 bases between. Per the germline V gene, CDR1 is MDHEN and CDR2 is SYDVKM. The CDR3 spans 14 residues. DNA for the CDR3: TGTGCCAGCAGCCCTTTCACAGGGAGCACTGAAGCTTTCTTT. Its translation: CASSPFTGSTEAFF.

In this sample, this clone turned up a few times. The J gene is TRBJ1-1, the V gene TRBV19, with unresolved D. This CDR3 comprises 13 residues. CDR1 LNHDA and CDR2 SQIVND come from the germline V gene (reference sequence). V gave up 7 bases and J gave up 1 base, with 10 bases separating them. CDR3 sequence reads: CASMVYPNTEAFF. As DNA, the CDR3 is TGTGCCAGTATGGTGTACCCGAACACTGAAGCTTTCTTT.

This rearrangement joins TRBV7-6 to TRBJ1-2; 8 bases map to TRBD1. The junction had 4 bases not matched to a gene; V was cut back by 6 bases and J by 4 bases. CDR3 size: 13 residues. CDR1 SGHVS and CDR2 FNYEAQ come from the germline V gene. In DNA form, the CDR3 reads TGTGCCAGCAGTCCTACAGGGGGCTATGGCTACACCTTC. Its translation is CASSPTGGYGYTF.

The V call is TRBV7-3, the J call TRBJ2-5; 9 bases fit TRBD2. CDR1 is SGHTA and CDR2 is FQGTGA in the germline V gene. The CDR3 totals 20 residues. V shed 5 bases and J 4 bases; nucleotides not matched to a gene: 23. CDR3 nucleotides: TGTGCCAGCAGCCTCAAAGGGGGCCCGAGCGGGAGGTATTTGGTAGAGACCCAGTACTTC. It encodes CASSLKGGPSGRYLVETQYF. The whole variable domain, remainder taken from reference TRBV7-3 and TRBJ2-5, is GAGVSQTPSNKVTEKGKYVELRCDPISGHTALYWYRQSLGQGPEFLIYFQGTGAADDSGLPNDRFFAVRPEGSVSTLKIQRTERGDSAVYLCASSLKGGPSGRYLVETQYFGPGTRLLVL.

This chain joins TRBV5-1 and TRBJ1-2, with D uncertain. The V and J ends lost 4 bases and 1 base respectively, with 11 bases between them. The CDR3 contains 14 residues. Germline CDR1 SGHRS, CDR2 YFSETQ. CDR3 bases: TGCGCCAGCAGCCCGCCGCGGGGTAACTATGGCTACACCTTC. This sequence encodes CASSPPRGNYGYTF.

The rearrangement uses TRBV4-1 and TRBJ1-5; D unclear. V gave up 4 bases and J gave up 2 bases, with 21 bases separating them. Germline V gene lookup returns CDR1 MGHRA and CDR2 YSYEKL. CDR3 length equals 18 residues. CDR3 protein: CASSPAYTEVLGNQPQHF. The CDR3, as DNA: TGCGCCAGCAGCCCGGCTTACACGGAGGTGTTAGGCAATCAGCCCCAGCATTTT.

The chain couples TRBV7-2 to TRBJ1-2; D is perhaps TRBD1 (5 bases). The CDR3 runs 14 residues. V lost 3 bases, J lost 4 bases, and 12 bases lay in between. Per germline, CDR1 SGHTA and CDR2 FQGNSA. The DNA of the CDR3 is TGTGCCAGCAGCTTCGGTGACAGATTCTATGGCTACACCTTC. It translates to CASSFGDRFYGYTF.

This clone is a singleton in its sample. The V gene is TRBV13, the J gene TRBJ2-7; D is unclear. V lost 0 bases to trimming and J lost 4 bases, with 13 bases between them. The CDR3 contains 15 residues. The germline gives CDR1 PRHDT, CDR2 FYEKMQ (reference sequence). The CDR3 DNA follows: TGTGCCAGCAGCTTAGGCCGTTCAGAGAGTTACGAGCAGTACTTC. This sequence encodes CASSLGRSESYEQYF.

This chain connects TRBV10-2 to TRBJ2-5, with 8 bases that match TRBD1. J was trimmed by 2 bases and V by 5 bases; bases with no gene match: 4. Germline values: CDR1 WSHSY, CDR2 SAAADI. The CDR3 spans 14 residues. The CDR3 sequence: CASSPRQGQETQYF. In DNA, the CDR3 is TGCGCCAGCAGTCCGAGACAGGGGCAAGAGACCCAGTACTTC.

This chain connects TRBV7-3 to TRBJ2-7; D uncertain. The CDR3 consists of 15 residues. Germline CDR1 reads SGHTA; CDR2 reads FQGTGA. The V end was cut by 4 bases, the J end by 7 bases, with 20 bases between. CDR3 DNA sequence: TGTGCCAGCAGCTCGCGGCACGCTCCGCCTGGGGAGCAGTACTTC. It translates to CASSSRHAPPGEQYF.

The chain carries TRBV27 and TRBJ2-3; maybe TRBD2 (5 bases). Germline V gives CDR1 MNHEY, CDR2 SMNVEV (reference sequence). The CDR3 spans 18 residues. V was pared by 1 base and J by 3 bases, with 20 bases between. In DNA, the CDR3 is TGTGCCAGCAGTTTATTCGGGGTAGAGGATCGTGATACAGATACGCAGTATTTT. This gives the protein CASSLFGVEDRDTDTQYF.

The V and J genes are TRBV7-3 and TRBJ2-3, with 10 bases fitting TRBD2. The CDR3 is made up of 14 amino acids. With 8 bases clipped from V and 5 bases from J, the junction kept 7 bases outside the gene matches. The germline gives CDR1 SGHTA, CDR2 FQGTGA. The chain's CDR3 is CASSSGSHRDTQYF. In DNA form, the CDR3 reads TGTGCCAGCTCTAGCGGGAGTCATAGAGATACGCAGTATTTT.

To note about this clone: Other DNA sequences in the same sample also yield this CDR3. J is TRBJ1-1 and V is TRBV5-4; possible D gene TRBD1, 5 bases. V was trimmed by 0 bases and J by 4 bases, leaving 10 bases between them. The CDR3 contains 14 residues. Germline V gives CDR1 SGHNT, CDR2 YYREEE (reference sequence). The CDR3, as DNA: TGTGCCAGCAGCTTGGCTGGGGGGGGCACTGAAGCTTTCTTT. This sequence encodes CASSLAGGGTEAFF.

Details on this clone: Other DNA sequences in the same sample also yield this CDR3. The rearrangement uses TRBV27 and TRBJ2-1, with D possibly being TRBD2 (6 bases). Germline V lookup: CDR1 MNHEY, CDR2 SMNVEV (reference sequence). The CDR3 runs 17 residues. V lost 0 bases, J lost 0 bases, and 12 bases lay in between. CDR3 sequence (DNA): TGTGCCAGCAGTTTATCTCAGCGGGCGAGCTCCTACAATGAGCAGTTCTTC. Protein sequence: CASSLSQRASSYNEQFF.

The chain couples TRBV9 to TRBJ2-1; D is undetermined. Germline V gives CDR1 SGDLS, CDR2 YYNGEE. The CDR3 has 14 residues. V lost 0 bases and J 5 bases, leaving 9 bases between the germline ends. The CDR3 region is CASSVGATNNEQFF. The DNA for the CDR3 is TGTGCCAGCAGCGTAGGTGCCACTAACAATGAGCAGTTCTTC.

The CDR3 DNA reads TGTGCCAGCAGTGAGGGATGGACAGGTCCCACCGGGGAGCTGTTTTTT. Its translation: CASSEGWTGPTGELFF. V usage is TRBV6-1 and J usage is TRBJ2-2, with 7 bases fitting TRBD1. The germline CDR1 and CDR2 sequences are MNHNS and SASEGT. V gave up 3 bases and J gave up 4 bases; unmatched junction bases: 8. This CDR3 has 16 residues.

The chain combines TRBV7-9 with TRBJ2-1; 12 positions agree with TRBD2. V was pared by 6 bases and J by 1 base, with 7 bases of the junction left unmatched. The V gene's germline CDR1 is SEHNR and CDR2 FQNEAQ (reference sequence). This CDR3 has 17 amino acids. The CDR3 bases are TGTGCCAGCAGGTCACTAGCGGGAGGATCGTCCTACAATGAGCAGTTCTTC. Translated, it gives CASRSLAGGSSYNEQFF.

The CDR3, as DNA: TGTGCCAGCAGCGTTATCCGGGACAGATCGAACACCGGGGAGCTGTTTTTT. Its translation is CASSVIRDRSNTGELFF. This chain joins TRBV9 and TRBJ2-2, with 7 positions matching TRBD1. This CDR3 contains 17 residues. Losses at the gene ends were 2 bases for V and 0 bases for J; bases not matched to a gene: 7. Germline CDR1 and CDR2: SGDLS and YYNGEE.

This chain uses TRBV28 with TRBJ1-5; 8 bases are a match to TRBD1. Germline trimming cut 6 bases from V and 0 bases from J; bases unmatched to any gene: 4. Germline-derived CDR1 and CDR2 are MDHEN and SYDVKM. This CDR3 is 15 amino acids long. CDR3 sequence reads: CASSRTGFSNQPQHF. The CDR3 DNA is TGTGCCAGCAGCAGGACAGGGTTTAGCAATCAGCCCCAGCATTTT.